Shown below are 26 T cell receptor beta chains from a single sample sequenced in a study of technical replicates of blood from several donors. Repertoires were generated with immunoSEQ multiplex PCR, while TCRdb's copy carries only in-frame clones and drops some. The repertoire has more than 65,000 clones, 80% to 95% of them found once; the top ten carry over 0.3%. Sequencing input: T cells isolated from PBMCs. These TCRs come from a human donor in good health.

J is TRBJ2-7 and V is TRBV27; perhaps TRBD2 as D (7 bases). The CDR3 loop spans 14 amino acids. Germline V gene lookup returns CDR1 MNHEY and CDR2 SMNVEV (reference sequence). V lost 2 bases to trimming and J lost 4 bases, with 12 bases between them. CDR3 loop: CASSLGAGHYEQYF. In DNA form, the CDR3 reads TGTGCCAGCAGTTTAGGAGCGGGACATTACGAGCAGTACTTC.

The gene calls are TRBV5-4 and TRBJ2-2; 8 bases agree with TRBD2. Germline values: CDR1 SGHNT, CDR2 YYREEE (reference sequence). The CDR3 consists of 17 residues. V lost 3 bases, J lost 3 bases, and 10 bases stayed unmatched. Here the CDR3 reads CASSWTSGTRYTGELFF. The CDR3 nucleotides are TGTGCCAGCAGCTGGACTTCCGGGACTAGATACACCGGGGAGCTGTTTTTT.

The V call is TRBV4-2, the J call TRBJ1-4; D unresolved. The V end was cut by 4 bases, the J end by 0 bases, with 6 bases between. The germline V gene encodes CDR1 LGHNA and CDR2 YNFKEQ. This CDR3 is built from 14 residues. For the CDR3, the DNA is TGTGCCAGCAGCCGGGGAGCAACTAATGAAAAACTGTTTTTT. Translation gives CASSRGATNEKLFF.

The CDR3 loop is CASAKAESSYNEQFF. The CDR3 DNA reads as TGTGCCAGCGCTAAGGCGGAAAGCTCCTACAATGAGCAGTTCTTC. The V and J genes are TRBV7-9 and TRBJ2-1; D unresolved. The V gene lost 8 bases and the J gene lost 0 bases, with 14 bases spanning the gap. The CDR3 runs to 15 residues. The germline CDR1 and CDR2 sequences are SEHNR and FQNEAQ (reference sequence). Full variable domain (remainder filled in from reference TRBV7-9 and TRBJ2-1): DTGVSQNPRHKITKRGQNVTFRCDPISEHNRLYWYRQTLGQGPEFLTYFQNEAQLEKSRLLSDRFSAERPKGSFSTLEIQRTEQGDSAMYLCASAKAESSYNEQFFGPGTRLTVL.

The V call is TRBV4-1, the J call TRBJ2-7, with 7 bases lining up with TRBD1. With 1 base clipped from V and 6 bases from J, the junction kept 6 bases outside the gene matches. The germline CDR1 and CDR2 sequences are MGHRA and YSYEKL. This CDR3 region has 14 residues. CDR3 bases: TGCGCCAGCAGCCAAGTAGACAGGGTAGGCGAGCAGTACTTC. Its protein product is CASSQVDRVGEQYF.

This chain connects TRBV7-2 to TRBJ2-3, with 8 bases matching TRBD2. The germline V gene encodes CDR1 SGHTA and CDR2 FQGNSA. With 3 bases clipped from V and 6 bases from J, the junction kept 8 bases outside the gene matches. CDR3 size: 15 residues. The DNA for the CDR3 is TGTGCCAGCAGCTTGAATAGGGGACTAGAGGATACGCAGTATTTT. Translating it yields CASSLNRGLEDTQYF.

This chain connects TRBV5-1 to TRBJ2-2, with D possibly TRBD2 on 6 matching bases. The ends were cut back, 2 bases at V and 5 bases at J, with 10 bases in the middle. The CDR3 has 14 residues. Germline assignment: CDR1 SGHRS and CDR2 YFSETQ. CDR3 DNA sequence: TGCGCCAGCAGCTTCGGAGGGCAAACCGGGGAGCTGTTTTTT. Amino acid sequence: CASSFGGQTGELFF.

The J gene is TRBJ2-2, the V gene TRBV4-2; D gene ambiguous. The V gene lost 1 base and the J gene lost 6 bases, with 6 bases spanning the gap. The CDR3 is made up of 13 amino acids. The germline CDR1 and CDR2 sequences are LGHNA and YNFKEQ. The CDR3 reads CASSQAPSGELFF. CDR3 sequence (DNA): TGTGCCAGCAGCCAAGCCCCATCCGGGGAGCTGTTTTTT.

The count of this clone is one. The chain recombines TRBV6-5 with TRBJ2-7; 10 nucleotides agree with TRBD1. The CDR3 extends over 14 amino acids. CDR1 and CDR2 (germline): MNHEY, SVGAGI. V was clipped by 6 bases and J by 3 bases; unmatched bases: 5. CDR3 region: CASSLTGGSYEQYF. The CDR3 DNA reads TGTGCCAGCAGCCTGACAGGGGGCAGCTACGAGCAGTACTTC.

This chain uses TRBV19 with TRBJ1-4, with D unresolved. This CDR3 spans 14 amino acids. The germline V gene has CDR1 LNHDA and CDR2 SQIVND (reference sequence). V gave up 7 bases and J gave up 7 bases, with 16 bases separating them. DNA of the CDR3: TGTGCCAGTATCGGGTTGCCAGAGGGTGAAAAACTGTTTTTT. Protein: CASIGLPEGEKLFF. The full variable domain, in which reference TRBV19 and TRBJ1-4 provide the parts outside the CDR3, is DGGITQSPKYLFRKEGQNVTLSCEQNLNHDAMYWYRQDPGQGLRLIYYSQIVNDFQKGDIAEGYSVSREKKESFPLTVTSAQKNPTAFYLCASIGLPEGEKLFFGSGTQLSVL.

V and J are TRBV6-5 and TRBJ1-5, with D tentatively TRBD1 (5 bases). Between the trimmed V and J ends, which lost 6 bases and 5 bases, there was a span of 14 bases. The CDR3 extends over 14 amino acids. CDR1 MNHEY and CDR2 SVGAGI come from the germline V gene. CDR3 sequence reads: CASRGGGVDQPQHF. In nucleotides, the CDR3 is TGTGCCAGCAGGGGGGGAGGGGTGGATCAGCCCCAGCATTTT.

The rearrangement joins TRBV9 to TRBJ2-5; 11 positions match TRBD1. Germline trimming cut 3 bases from V and 5 bases from J; bases unmatched to any gene: 3. CDR3 size: 14 residues. Germline assignment: CDR1 SGDLS and CDR2 YYNGEE. The CDR3 DNA sequence: TGTGCCAGCAGCGGGGACAGGGGGTTCGAGACCCAGTACTTC. It is translated as CASSGDRGFETQYF.

J is TRBJ2-7 and V is TRBV28, with unresolved D. The V gene lost 5 bases and the J gene lost 7 bases, with 9 bases spanning the gap. CDR1 is MDHEN, CDR2 SYDVKM, per germline. The CDR3 has 11 residues. CDR3 loop: CASSVTREQYF. The CDR3 region has the DNA TGTGCCAGCAGTGTGACAAGGGAGCAGTACTTC.

This chain joins TRBV5-4 and TRBJ2-7; no definite D call. The V and J ends lost 3 bases and 5 bases respectively, with 15 bases between them. CDR1 SGHNT and CDR2 YYREEE come from the germline V gene (reference sequence). The CDR3 has 14 amino acids. CDR3 sequence (DNA): TGTGCCAGCAGCTCAGGATACTCGGCCAACGAGCAGTACTTC. It translates to CASSSGYSANEQYF.

The genes are TRBV18 and TRBJ1-5; no clear D. The ends were cut back, 3 bases at V and 5 bases at J, with 11 bases in the middle. The CDR3 loop spans 14 amino acids. Germline assignment: CDR1 KGHSH and CDR2 LQKENI. CDR3 sequence: CASSPGLRDQPQHF. The CDR3 DNA sequence: TGTGCCAGCTCACCGGGCCTCAGAGATCAGCCCCAGCATTTT.

Note on this clone: The same CDR3 arises from other DNA sequences in this sample as well. The CDR3 loop reads CSVEVIDRVGGEAFF. As DNA, the CDR3 is TGCAGCGTTGAAGTGATCGATCGGGTAGGGGGTGAAGCTTTCTTT. The chain recombines TRBV29-1 with TRBJ1-1; TRBD1 might be the D (6 bases). With 1 base removed from V and 7 bases from J, the gap between germline ends came to 19 bases. The CDR3 is 15 amino acids. Per the germline V gene, CDR1 is SQVTM and CDR2 is ANQGSEA.

The chain uses TRBV6-4 and TRBJ2-7; 11 bases agree with TRBD2. Germline CDR1 MRHNA, CDR2 SNTAGT. The trim removed 6 bases at V and 1 base at J, leaving 5 bases unmatched. The CDR3 has 15 residues. CDR3 in DNA: TGTGCCAGCAGCTACCTAGCGGGAGGTTCCTACGAGCAGTACTTC. Amino acid sequence: CASSYLAGGSYEQYF.

The gene calls are TRBV9 and TRBJ1-1; 7 nucleotides line up with TRBD1. V lost 4 bases to trimming and J lost 2 bases; unmatched junction nucleotides: 5. This CDR3 region has 14 residues. Looked up from germline, CDR1 is SGDLS and CDR2 is YYNGEE. CDR3 protein: CASSLRDSNTEAFF. CDR3 bases: TGTGCCAGCAGCCTCAGGGACAGTAACACTGAAGCTTTCTTT.

CDR3 region: CASRTGGGTEAFF. The CDR3 DNA follows: TGTGCCAGCAGAACAGGGGGAGGCACTGAAGCTTTCTTT. The gene calls are TRBV7-9 and TRBJ1-1; TRBD1 matches at 8 bases. The CDR3 length is 13 residues. With V trimmed by 6 bases and J by 4 bases, 4 bases remained unmatched. In germline, CDR1 is SEHNR, CDR2 FQNEAQ (reference sequence).

The gene calls are TRBV6-5 and TRBJ2-3; D ambiguous. The CDR3 has 11 amino acids. V lost 4 bases to trimming and J lost 6 bases, with 5 bases between them. Germline CDR1 is MNHEY and CDR2 is SVGAGI. The CDR3 here is CASSSGDTQYF. CDR3 nucleotide sequence: TGTGCCAGCAGTTCTGGCGATACGCAGTATTTT.

This chain joins TRBV14 and TRBJ1-4; 7 bases fit TRBD1. In germline, CDR1 is SGHDN, CDR2 FVKESK. J gave up 0 bases and V 4 bases, and 2 bases lay outside the gene matches. The CDR3 is 15 amino acids. This CDR3 is CASSPRGATNEKLFF. CDR3 nucleotide sequence: TGTGCCAGCAGCCCCAGGGGGGCAACTAATGAAAAACTGTTTTTT.

V usage is TRBV7-9 and J usage is TRBJ2-2, with TRBD1 matching 7 bases. The CDR3 totals 17 residues. Germline V gene sequence: CDR1 SEHNR, CDR2 FQNEAQ (reference sequence). Trimming at V came to 4 bases and at J to 5 bases, leaving 13 bases not matched to a gene. Written as DNA, the CDR3 is TGTGCCAGCAGCTCCACATTTGGGACAGCTGGGACCGGGGAGCTGTTTTTT. It encodes CASSSTFGTAGTGELFF. Supplemented by reference TRBV7-9 and TRBJ2-2, the full variable domain reads DTGVSQNPRHKITKRGQNVTFRCDPISEHNRLYWYRQTLGQGPEFLTYFQNEAQLEKSRLLSDRFSAERPKGSFSTLEIQRTEQGDSAMYLCASSSTFGTAGTGELFFGEGSRLTVL.

The rearrangement links TRBV5-1 to TRBJ2-7; D is perhaps TRBD1 (5 bases). Germline V CDR1 and CDR2: SGHRS, YFSETQ. V was shortened by 4 bases and J by 2 bases, with 10 bases between the two germline ends. The CDR3 runs 13 residues. CDR3 coding DNA: TGCGCCAGCAGCGTCAGGGTAACCTACGAGCAGTACTTC. Translating gives CASSVRVTYEQYF.

This chain links TRBV4-1 with TRBJ2-1; 12 nucleotides align to TRBD2. The length of the CDR3 is 16 residues. Trimming took 1 base from V and 8 from J; bases not matched to a gene: 6. Germline CDR1 reads MGHRA; CDR2 reads YSYEKL. CDR3 region: CASSQGSSGRVDEQFF. CDR3 bases: TGCGCCAGCAGCCAAGGGTCTAGCGGGAGGGTCGATGAGCAGTTCTTC.

The chain joins TRBV5-4 to TRBJ2-1; D perhaps matches TRBD1 (6 bases). The V end lost 7 bases, the J end lost 9 bases, and 23 bases lay between the germline ends. The CDR3 has 15 amino acids. In germline, CDR1 is SGHNT, CDR2 YYREEE (reference sequence). CDR3 DNA: TGTGCCAGCGGAATGTCGGACCGAAGGGGGAGTGAGCAGTTCTTC. It encodes CASGMSDRRGSEQFF. Looking up the rest from reference TRBV5-4 and TRBJ2-1 gives the full variable domain: ETGVTQSPTHLIKTRGQQVTLRCSSQSGHNTVSWYQQALGQGPQFIFQYYREEENGRGNFPPRFSGLQFPNYSSELNVNALELDDSALYLCASGMSDRRGSEQFFGPGTRLTVL.

V is TRBV7-6 and J is TRBJ2-7; D may be TRBD2 (5 bases). Germline V gene lookup returns CDR1 SGHVS and CDR2 FNYEAQ. This CDR3 spans 14 amino acids. The germline V and J ends were trimmed by 5 bases and 2 bases, with 13 bases remaining between them. CDR3 residues: CASSEAGLAYEQYF. The CDR3 region has the DNA TGTGCCAGCAGCGAGGCCGGACTGGCCTACGAGCAGTACTTC.